This section outlines one T cell receptor (beta chain) sequence together with its context. Its target is not known. At one end, the junction sequence differs from germline, possibly due to a read error. Time point specified: pre-treatment sample, taken before nivolumab and TIL therapy. The sample belongs to a study of TIL therapy for anti-PD-1-resistant metastatic lung cancer. Study information: Patients then received nivolumab; progressors got lymphodepletion, TIL and IL-2. Median tumor PD-L1 proportion score was roughly 5.5%.

The libraries were made with immunoSEQ v3. TCRdb's table, derived via immunoSEQ multiplex PCR, lists solely in-frame clones and lacks some. The table has approximately 45,000 clones, around 80% seen once; the top ten hold roughly 15%. Study results and caveats: The baseline peripheral repertoire was partially replaced by infused TIL clonotypes that later decayed. Patients were highly selected, enriched for treatment-naive, never-smoker and oncogene-addicted cases.

The TCR comes from a man in his 70s with non-small cell lung cancer. The sequences come from blood, collected at baseline.

Here the CDR3 DNA reads TGTGCTAGCAGCTTAGCCGAGGTCAATGAGCAGTTCTTC. It codes for CASSLAEVNEQFF. The V call is TRBV7-7, the J call TRBJ2-1, with D hard to call. This CDR3 is built from 13 residues. The germline V gene has CDR1 SSHAT and CDR2 FNYEAQ (reference sequence).